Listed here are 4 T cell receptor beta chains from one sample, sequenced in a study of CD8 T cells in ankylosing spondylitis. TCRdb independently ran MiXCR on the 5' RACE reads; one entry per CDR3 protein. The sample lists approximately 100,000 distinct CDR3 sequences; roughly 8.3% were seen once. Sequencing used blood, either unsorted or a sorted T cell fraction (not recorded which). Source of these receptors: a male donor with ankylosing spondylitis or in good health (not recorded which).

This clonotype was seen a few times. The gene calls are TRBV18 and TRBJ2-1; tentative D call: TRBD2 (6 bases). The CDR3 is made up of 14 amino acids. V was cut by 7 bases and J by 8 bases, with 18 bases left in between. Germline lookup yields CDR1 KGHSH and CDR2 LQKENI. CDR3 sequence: CASCSVSPGDEQFF. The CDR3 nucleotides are TGTGCCAGCTGTAGCGTGAGCCCGGGGGATGAGCAGTTCTTC.

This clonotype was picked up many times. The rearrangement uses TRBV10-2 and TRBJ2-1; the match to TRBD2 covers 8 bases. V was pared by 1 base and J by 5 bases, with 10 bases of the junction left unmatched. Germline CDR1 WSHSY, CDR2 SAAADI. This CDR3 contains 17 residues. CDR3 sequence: CASSEFSGSGVDNEQFF. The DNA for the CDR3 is TGCGCCAGCAGTGAGTTCTCGGGTAGCGGGGTCGACAATGAGCAGTTCTTC.

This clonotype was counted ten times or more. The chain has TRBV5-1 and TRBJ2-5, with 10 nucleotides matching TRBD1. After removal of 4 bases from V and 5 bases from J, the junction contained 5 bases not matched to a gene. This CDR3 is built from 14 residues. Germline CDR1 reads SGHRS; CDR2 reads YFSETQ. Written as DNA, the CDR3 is TGCGCCAGCAGCCCGGGACAGGGGAGGGAGACCCAGTACTTC. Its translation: CASSPGQGRETQYF.

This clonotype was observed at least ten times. The CDR3 nucleotides are TGTGCCAGCAGCACATCATTTAGCTATGGCTACACCTTC. It translates to CASSTSFSYGYTF. V and J are TRBV7-2 and TRBJ1-2; D remains ambiguous. This CDR3 is built from 13 residues. In germline, CDR1 is SGHTA, CDR2 FQGNSA. Between the trimmed V and J ends, which lost 5 bases and 4 bases, there was a span of 11 bases.